This T cell receptor beta chain originates from a study of cytomegalovirus exposure and HLA in healthy donors. Study-level points and caveats: A missense variant in DCLRE1C was later tied to TCR beta V- and J-gene trimming.

CDR3 size: 13 residues. V was cut by 5 bases and J by 4 bases, with 9 bases left in between. Germline values: CDR1 SGHVS, CDR2 FQNEAQ. PCR amplification relied on 60 Vbeta primers (plus 13 Jbeta primers). TCRdb keeps only in-frame clones here, not all; method: immunoSEQ multiplex PCR. The table shows 150,000 to 200,000 clones, with about four fifths occurring only once. A remark on this clone: Its target is not known.

The rearrangement links TRBV7-8 to TRBJ1-5, with TRBD1 as a possible D gene (5 bases). The material sequenced was PBMCs. The receptor was derived from a woman between 45 and 65 years old in good health and CMV-seronegative. DNA of the CDR3: TGTGCCAGCAGCCTGGGGCGAAATCAGCCCCAGCATTTT. Translating it yields CASSLGRNQPQHF. The whole variable domain, remainder taken from reference TRBV7-8 and TRBJ1-5, is GAGVSQSPRYKVAKRGQDVALRCDPISGHVSLFWYQQALGQGPEFLTYFQNEAQLDKSGLPSDRFFAERPEGSVSTLKIQRTQQEDSAVYLCASSLGRNQPQHFGDGTRLSIL.